Each of the 2 T cell receptor beta chains below was sequenced from the same sample in a study of blood T cell repertoires in COVID-19. Some clones are missing from TCRdb's copy, which holds only in-frame ones; the method was immunoSEQ multiplex PCR. The sample consists of roughly 110,000 clones, about nine tenths of them appearing once. The material sequenced was peripheral blood. The receptors shown here come from a man aged 45-60 years with active or convalescent COVID-19.

This clone was detected only once. This chain connects TRBV27 to TRBJ2-7; D unclear. The CDR3 loop spans 13 amino acids. With 2 bases removed from V and 4 bases from J, the gap between germline ends came to 9 bases. From germline, CDR1 is MNHEY and CDR2 SMNVEV (reference sequence). The CDR3 nucleotides read TGTGCCAGCAGTTTAACACCACCTTACGAGCAGTACTTC. Residues: CASSLTPPYEQYF.

The chain couples TRBV4-1 to TRBJ2-4, with TRBD1 matching 11 bases. This CDR3 region has 18 residues. The germline gives CDR1 MGHRA, CDR2 YSYEKL. J gave up 3 bases and V 4 bases, and 11 bases lay outside the gene matches. The chain's CDR3 is CASSPPGDRGGVKNIQYF. For the CDR3, the DNA is TGCGCCAGCAGCCCCCCTGGGGACAGGGGGGGCGTCAAAAACATTCAGTACTTC.